This entry concerns a single T cell receptor beta chain. CDR3 length: 13 amino acids. CDR1 LGHDT and CDR2 YNNKEL come from the germline V gene (reference sequence). Trimming removed 4 bases from V and 5 bases from J, with 9 bases in between. This entry is derived from a study of blood T cell repertoires in COVID-19. Study-wide background: Sites across the United States, Italy and Spain contributed samples from acute and convalescent COVID-19.

Generated by immunoSEQ multiplex PCR, the TCRdb table keeps only in-frame clones and is missing some. This sample has more than 95,000 clones, with less than 85% found just once. V gene TRBV3-1 (or the pseudogene TRBV3-2) combines with J gene TRBJ1-5; tentative D call: TRBD1 (5 bases). The sequenced material came from peripheral blood. This receptor was obtained from a man aged 50 to 60 with acute or convalescent COVID-19. The CDR3 DNA follows: TGTGCCAGCAGCCCCAACAGGTATCAGCCCCAGCATTTT. The encoded protein is CASSPNRYQPQHF.